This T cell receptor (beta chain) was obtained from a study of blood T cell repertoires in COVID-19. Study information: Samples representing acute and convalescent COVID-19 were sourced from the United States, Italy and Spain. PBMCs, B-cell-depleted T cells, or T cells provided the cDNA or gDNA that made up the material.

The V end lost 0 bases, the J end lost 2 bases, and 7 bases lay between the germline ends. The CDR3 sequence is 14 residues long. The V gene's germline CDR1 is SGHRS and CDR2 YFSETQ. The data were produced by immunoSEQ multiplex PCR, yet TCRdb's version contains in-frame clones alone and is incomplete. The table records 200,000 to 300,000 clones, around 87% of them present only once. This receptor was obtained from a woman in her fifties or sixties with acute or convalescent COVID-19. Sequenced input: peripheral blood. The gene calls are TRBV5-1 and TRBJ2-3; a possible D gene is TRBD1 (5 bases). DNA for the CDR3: TGCGCCAGCAGCTTGGGACAGAACACAGATACGCAGTATTTT. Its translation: CASSLGQNTDTQYF.